A single sample gave rise to the 27 T cell receptor beta chains below, sequenced in a study of shared clonotypes between healthy human individuals. Using immunoSEQ multiplex PCR, the repertoire was profiled, and TCRdb retains in-frame clones only, with some absent. The sample yields 850,000 to 1,100,000 clones, 77% seen once. Sample: memory CD4+ T cells from PBMCs. Subset described: CD45RA-negative fraction. Receptor source: a man younger than 35 in good health. Some clones in this sample may be carry-over from other donors' samples.

The rearrangement uses TRBV10-2 and TRBJ2-7, with D hard to call. V lost 0 bases to trimming and J lost 12 bases, with 15 bases between them. The CDR3 is 13 amino acids. Germline V gene data show CDR1 as WSHSY and CDR2 as SAAADI. CDR3 DNA: TGCGCCAGCAGTGAGTCGAGAACTACTTGGGCGTACTTC. Translation: CASSESRTTWAYF.

A note on this clone: A much more abundant neighbour one base away suggests this may be a read error. The V gene is TRBV4-3, the J gene TRBJ2-3; 8 positions agree with TRBD2. V shed 3 bases and J 4 bases; nucleotides not matched to a gene: 3. Per germline, CDR1 LGHNA and CDR2 YSLEER. There are 14 residues in the CDR3. The CDR3 region is CASSQGLGADTQYF. CDR3 in DNA: TGCGCCAGCAGCCAGGGACTAGGGGCAGATACGCAGTATTTT.

The V call is TRBV28, the J call TRBJ2-2, with 12 bases aligning to TRBD2. The CDR3 is 15 residues long. Germline V lookup: CDR1 MDHEN, CDR2 SYDVKM. Trimming at V came to 5 bases and at J to 4 bases, leaving 2 bases not matched to a gene. The CDR3 loop reads CASSLLAGGTGELFF. DNA of the CDR3: TGTGCCAGCAGTCTACTAGCGGGGGGCACCGGGGAGCTGTTTTTT.

The V call is TRBV29-1, the J call TRBJ1-1; TRBD1 aligns across 8 bases. V dropped 6 bases and J dropped 11; count of bases not matched to a gene: 8. CDR1 and CDR2 from the germline V gene are SQVTM and ANQGSEA. CDR3 length: 11 residues. The CDR3 nucleotides read TGCAGCGTCACGACAGGGGTTACGGCTTTCTTT. Its protein product is CSVTTGVTAFF.

The rearrangement joins TRBV5-1 to TRBJ2-5; D perhaps matches TRBD2 (5 bases). The CDR3 extends over 14 amino acids. Germline CDR1 SGHRS, CDR2 YFSETQ. V was trimmed by 1 base and J by 1 base, leaving 8 bases between them. In DNA, the CDR3 is TGCGCCAGCAGCTTGCAACTAGGCCAAGAGACCCAGTACTTC. This codes for CASSLQLGQETQYF.

This clone was seen at least ten times. Other DNA variants within this sample encode the same CDR3. The gene calls are TRBV4-2 and TRBJ1-5, with no clear D. The CDR3 extends over 12 amino acids. V was shortened by 0 bases and J by 7 bases, with 4 bases between the two germline ends. The germline CDR1 and CDR2 sequences are LGHNA and YNFKEQ. For the CDR3, the DNA is TGTGCCAGCAGCCAAGATGGGCAGCCCCAGCATTTT. Translation gives CASSQDGQPQHF.

This chain links TRBV19 with TRBJ1-5; tentative D call: TRBD1 (5 bases). CDR1 is LNHDA and CDR2 is SQIVND in the germline V gene (reference sequence). V was shortened by 5 bases and J by 7 bases, with 12 bases between the two germline ends. The CDR3 has 13 amino acids. Here the CDR3 reads CASSPQGGQPQHF. CDR3 coding DNA: TGTGCCAGTAGTCCCCAGGGAGGGCAGCCCCAGCATTTT. Together with reference TRBV19 and TRBJ1-5, the CDR3 gives the full variable domain: DGGITQSPKYLFRKEGQNVTLSCEQNLNHDAMYWYRQDPGQGLRLIYYSQIVNDFQKGDIAEGYSVSREKKESFPLTVTSAQKNPTAFYLCASSPQGGQPQHFGDGTRLSIL.

This rearrangement joins TRBV6-1 to TRBJ1-4, with 7 bases fitting TRBD1. This CDR3 has 14 amino acids. Germline values: CDR1 MNHNS, CDR2 SASEGT. Germline trimming cut 6 bases from V and 4 bases from J; bases unmatched to any gene: 5. This CDR3 is CASRRDSNNEKLFF. CDR3 nucleotides: TGTGCCAGCAGAAGGGACAGTAATAATGAAAAACTGTTTTTT.

This clone was observed a handful of times. A junction end diverges from the germline sequence, so it may reflect a read error. This rearrangement joins TRBV6-1 to TRBJ1-1; no clear D. Germline values: CDR1 MNHNS, CDR2 SASEGT. The CDR3 contains 13 residues. The CDR3 spells CASNEVTLTEAFF. DNA of the CDR3: TGTGCCAGCAATGAAGTGACGTTGACTGAAGCTTTCTTT.

This clone has only a few counts. The rearrangement links TRBV5-8 to TRBJ2-7; the match to TRBD2 covers 9 bases. This CDR3 contains 15 residues. Germline CDR1 reads SGHTS; CDR2 reads YDEGEE. Trimming cost V 3 bases and J 2 bases; bases outside gene matches: 6. CDR3 DNA sequence: TGTGCCAGCAGCTCGTGGCGGGAGGGTGCCTACGAGCAGTACTTC. Translation gives CASSSWREGAYEQYF.

Notes on this clone: Relative to the germline gene, one junction end is altered; a read error may explain this. V is TRBV7-3 and J is TRBJ1-1; TRBD1 might be the D (5 bases). The length of the CDR3 is 14 residues. Germline V gives CDR1 SGHTA, CDR2 FQGTGA. This CDR3 is CASSLTVGVTEAFF. The CDR3 nucleotides read TGTGCCAGCAGTTTAACTGTAGGGGTAACTGAAGCTTTCTTT. Together with reference TRBV7-3 and TRBJ1-1, the CDR3 gives the full variable domain: GAGVSQTPSNKVTEKGKYVELRCDPISGHTALYWYRQSLGQGPEFLIYFQGTGAADDSGLPNDRFFAVRPEGSVSTLKIQRTERGDSAVYLCASSLTVGVTEAFFGQGTRLTVV.

A word on this clone: The identical CDR3 is also encoded by other nucleotide sequences in the sample. J is TRBJ2-3 and V is TRBV7-9; D unresolved. V lost 6 bases, J lost 1 base, and 5 bases lay in between. The CDR3 covers 12 residues. Germline-derived CDR1 and CDR2 are SEHNR and FQNEAQ (reference sequence). The CDR3 spells CASSLGTDTQYF. The CDR3 coding sequence is TGTGCCAGCAGTCTGGGCACAGATACGCAGTATTTT.

This sequence joins TRBV27 and TRBJ1-2; perhaps TRBD1 as D (5 bases). The CDR3 is 15 amino acids. V lost 1 base to trimming and J lost 4 bases, with 13 bases between them. From germline, CDR1 is MNHEY and CDR2 SMNVEV (reference sequence). CDR3 in amino acids: CASSLYSRAAYGYTF. The CDR3 DNA reads TGTGCCAGCAGTTTATATTCCAGGGCTGCCTATGGCTACACCTTC.

The rearrangement uses TRBV29-1 and TRBJ2-5; D is possibly TRBD1 (6 bases). CDR3 length equals 12 residues. The V and J ends lost 6 bases and 5 bases respectively, with 13 bases between them. Germline V gives CDR1 SQVTM, CDR2 ANQGSEA. For the CDR3, the DNA is TGCAGCGTCACTCAGGGGTACGAGACCCAGTACTTC. Translating gives CSVTQGYETQYF. Together with reference TRBV29-1 and TRBJ2-5, the CDR3 gives the full variable domain: SAVISQKPSRDICQRGTSLTIQCQVDSQVTMMFWYRQQPGQSLTLIATANQGSEATYESGFVIDKFPISRPNLTFSTLTVSNMSPEDSSIYLCSVTQGYETQYFGPGTRLLVL.

The rearrangement uses TRBV7-9 and TRBJ1-1; TRBD1 might be the D (6 bases). The CDR3 loop spans 17 amino acids. V was pared by 2 bases and J by 0 bases, with 16 bases between. The germline gives CDR1 SEHNR, CDR2 FQNEAQ (reference sequence). In DNA, the CDR3 is TGTGCCAGCAGCTTATATCTAGCCACAGGGTTGAACACTGAAGCTTTCTTT. Protein product: CASSLYLATGLNTEAFF. The full variable domain, in which reference TRBV7-9 and TRBJ1-1 provide the parts outside the CDR3, is DTGVSQNPRHKITKRGQNVTFRCDPISEHNRLYWYRQTLGQGPEFLTYFQNEAQLEKSRLLSDRFSAERPKGSFSTLEIQRTEQGDSAMYLCASSLYLATGLNTEAFFGQGTRLTVV.

The rearrangement uses TRBV5-8 and TRBJ1-1, with 8 bases lining up with TRBD1. V lost 7 bases to trimming and J lost 5 bases; unmatched junction nucleotides: 13. From germline, CDR1 is SGHTS and CDR2 YDEGEE. CDR3 length: 15 residues. The CDR3 region is CASGNRQGWGTEAFF. The CDR3 DNA is TGTGCCAGCGGGAACAGACAGGGGTGGGGTACTGAAGCTTTCTTT.

The V call is TRBV25-1, the J call TRBJ2-5, with 9 bases identical to TRBD2. CDR3 size: 13 residues. The germline CDR1 and CDR2 sequences are MGHDK and SYGVNS. V shed 6 bases and J 4 bases; nucleotides not matched to a gene: 3. The CDR3 DNA sequence: TGTGCCAGCAGCCGCGGGGGGGTAGAGACCCAGTACTTC. Its protein is CASSRGGVETQYF. The full variable domain, rest sourced from reference TRBV25-1 and TRBJ2-5, is EADIYQTPRYLVIGTGKKITLECSQTMGHDKMYWYQQDPGMELHLIHYSYGVNSTEKGDLSSESTVSRIRTEHFPLTLESARPSHTSQYLCASSRGGVETQYFGPGTRLLVL.

The rearrangement joins TRBV28 to TRBJ1-5; D uncertain. Germline V gene sequence: CDR1 MDHEN, CDR2 SYDVKM. With 2 bases removed from V and 4 bases from J, the gap between germline ends came to 12 bases. The CDR3 contains 15 residues. In DNA form, the CDR3 reads TGTGCCAGCAGTTTACGCAGTGTGGGAAATCAGCCCCAGCATTTT. Protein sequence: CASSLRSVGNQPQHF.

This chain joins TRBV5-4 and TRBJ1-1, with TRBD1 matching over 12 bases. CDR3 length: 18 amino acids. CDR1 is SGHNT, CDR2 YYREEE, per germline (reference sequence). Trimming removed 2 bases from V and 4 bases from J; junction bases left unmatched: 12. CDR3 sequence: CASSFSGQGAWFVTEAFF. CDR3 sequence (DNA): TGTGCCAGCAGCTTTTCGGGACAGGGGGCCTGGTTCGTCACTGAAGCTTTCTTT.

This chain uses TRBV27 with TRBJ1-1; D unresolved. CDR3 length: 15 residues. V lost 7 bases and J 1 base, leaving 16 bases between the germline ends. Germline V lookup: CDR1 MNHEY, CDR2 SMNVEV (reference sequence). CDR3 nucleotide sequence: TGTGCCAGCATTCCCTCGGCCAGATCGAACACTGAAGCTTTCTTT. Protein: CASIPSARSNTEAFF.

The rearrangement uses TRBV27 and TRBJ1-2; TRBD1 might be the D (5 bases). The V end was cut by 2 bases, the J end by 7 bases, with 17 bases between. In germline, CDR1 is MNHEY, CDR2 SMNVEV (reference sequence). The CDR3 contains 15 residues. The CDR3 is CASSLRVRAGGGYTF. The CDR3, as DNA: TGTGCCAGCAGTTTAAGGGTCAGGGCGGGCGGTGGCTACACCTTC.

As for this clone: This sequence may be a read error, since a much larger clone differs from it by one base. Other DNA variants within this sample encode the same CDR3. V gene TRBV27 combines with J gene TRBJ1-4, with D possibly being TRBD1 (6 bases). CDR1 and CDR2 from the germline V gene are MNHEY and SMNVEV (reference sequence). Trimming took off 6 bases at V and 0 bases at J, with 8 bases between the two ends. The CDR3 totals 14 residues. CDR3 DNA sequence: TGTGCCAGCAGGAGGACAGCAACTAATGAAAAACTGTTTTTT. This sequence encodes CASRRTATNEKLFF.

The CDR3 loop is CASSVDNPAPGVETQYF. Here the CDR3 DNA reads TGTGCCAGCAGCGTCGATAACCCGGCGCCCGGGGTAGAGACCCAGTACTTC. V is TRBV5-4 and J is TRBJ2-5; tentative D call: TRBD2 (5 bases). The germline V gene has CDR1 SGHNT and CDR2 YYREEE (reference sequence). CDR3 length: 17 amino acids. The V and J ends lost 4 bases and 4 bases respectively, with 23 bases between them.

This clone showed up many times. The chain carries TRBV30 and TRBJ1-1; D is uncertain. The CDR3 has 12 residues. V was cut by 2 bases and J by 3 bases, with 7 bases left in between. CDR1 is GTSNPN and CDR2 is SVGIG in the germline V gene (reference sequence). As DNA, the CDR3 is TGTGCCTGGAGTCTCGTGCACACTGAAGCTTTCTTT. This sequence encodes CAWSLVHTEAFF.

This chain uses TRBV7-3 with TRBJ2-1; 10 nucleotides agree with TRBD2. CDR1 is SGHTA and CDR2 is FQGTGA in the germline V gene. The ends lost 4 bases at V and 0 bases at J; junction bases unmatched: 12. The CDR3 covers 19 residues. CDR3 sequence (DNA): TGTGCCAGCAGCTCGGTAGCGGGAGGACCAAGCGGCTCCTACAATGAGCAGTTCTTC. Its protein product is CASSSVAGGPSGSYNEQFF. Full variable domain (missing parts from reference TRBV7-3 and TRBJ2-1): GAGVSQTPSNKVTEKGKYVELRCDPISGHTALYWYRQSLGQGPEFLIYFQGTGAADDSGLPNDRFFAVRPEGSVSTLKIQRTERGDSAVYLCASSSVAGGPSGSYNEQFFGPGTRLTVL.

The rearrangement joins TRBV25-1 to TRBJ1-2, with 7 positions matching TRBD1. The CDR3 has 13 residues. Per germline, CDR1 MGHDK and CDR2 SYGVNS. V lost 4 bases to trimming and J lost 2 bases; unmatched junction nucleotides: 1. CDR3 nucleotides: TGTGCCAGCAGTGTAGGGGGCAACTATGGCTACACCTTC. This gives the protein CASSVGGNYGYTF.

This clone has a count of ten or more. J is TRBJ2-1 and V is TRBV30; D is unclear. Trimming left V 2 bases short and J 6 bases short, with 8 bases between. The CDR3 covers 12 residues. Germline V CDR1 and CDR2: GTSNPN, SVGIG (reference sequence). In nucleotides, the CDR3 is TGTGCCTGGAGTCAGAGGTTCAATGAGCAGTTCTTC. This codes for CAWSQRFNEQFF.